These 21 T cell receptor beta chains originate from one sample sequenced in a study of shared clonotypes between healthy human individuals. The assay was immunoSEQ multiplex PCR, and TCRdb's table has in-frame clones only and misses some. Here the sample spans hundreds of thousands of clones, around 77% being singletons. The sequenced material came from PBMCs. Receptor source: a woman in her 40s in good health. Some clones in this sample may be carry-over from other donors' samples.

The gene calls are TRBV2 and TRBJ1-1; unclear D gene. The V end was cut by 6 bases, the J end by 1 base, with 9 bases between. Germline values: CDR1 SNHLY, CDR2 FYNNEI. The CDR3 sequence is 13 residues long. DNA of the CDR3: TGTGCCAGCAGGATACAGAGGAACACTGAAGCTTTCTTT. Its protein is CASRIQRNTEAFF.

The V call is TRBV15, the J call TRBJ2-5; D is undetermined. The CDR3 has 15 amino acids. CDR1 and CDR2 from the germline V gene are LNHNV and YYDKDF (reference sequence). Trimming took 0 bases from V and 2 from J, leaving 10 bases between them. Here the CDR3 reads CATSRDPGQQETQYF. The CDR3 DNA follows: TGTGCCACCAGCAGAGATCCCGGGCAACAAGAGACCCAGTACTTC.

Points on this clone: This likely stems from a read error, as it lies one base from a far larger clone. The chain has TRBV30 and TRBJ2-1, with 10 bases aligning to TRBD2. V lost 2 bases, J lost 7 bases, and 8 bases stayed unmatched. The CDR3 contains 15 residues. Per the germline V gene, CDR1 is GTSNPN and CDR2 is SVGIG (reference sequence). CDR3 DNA: TGTGCCTGGAGTAGGACTAGCGGACCACAGAATGAGCAGTTCTTC. Amino acids: CAWSRTSGPQNEQFF.

The rearrangement joins TRBV18 to TRBJ2-7; D call uncertain. Trimming took off 3 bases at V and 2 bases at J, with 17 bases between the two ends. This CDR3 has 16 amino acids. Germline V lookup: CDR1 KGHSH, CDR2 LQKENI. The CDR3 coding sequence is TGTGCCAGCTCACCGGCCTCAGAACGTGGTACCTACGAGCAGTACTTC. Translated, it gives CASSPASERGTYEQYF. Complete variable domain (other parts from reference TRBV18 and TRBJ2-7): NAGVMQNPRHLVRRRGQEARLRCSPMKGHSHVYWYRQLPEEGLKFMVYLQKENIIDESGMPKERFSAEFPKEGPSILRIQQVVRGDSAAYFCASSPASERGTYEQYFGPGTRLTVT.

The genes are TRBV7-9 and TRBJ2-7, with 7 bases aligning to TRBD2. This CDR3 has 16 amino acids. The germline V gene has CDR1 SEHNR and CDR2 FQNEAQ (reference sequence). The V and J ends lost 5 bases and 0 bases, in that order; junction bases with no gene match: 10. CDR3 in amino acids: CASSREAGSFSYEQYF. CDR3 sequence (DNA): TGTGCCAGCAGCCGAGAAGCGGGATCCTTCTCCTACGAGCAGTACTTC.

The chain links TRBV15 to TRBJ2-5, with 8 bases identical to TRBD2. The end of the DNA is better explained by TRBJ2-7, so the J call may be wrong. Germline CDR1 reads LNHNV; CDR2 reads YYDKDF (reference sequence). The CDR3 extends over 19 amino acids. The CDR3 bases are TGTGCCACCAGCAGAGATGGCGGGAGGCTAGCGGACCTAACCTACGAGCAGTACTTC. This translates into CATSRDGGRLADLTYEQYF.

This chain connects TRBV5-6 to TRBJ2-6, with a tentative D call TRBD2 (7 bases). The V gene lost 0 bases and the J gene lost 0 bases, with 13 bases spanning the gap. This CDR3 region has 18 residues. Germline V gene sequence: CDR1 SGHDT, CDR2 YYEEEE. CDR3 bases: TGTGCCAGCAGCTTGGCGGGGGGCGCACCCTCTGGGGCCAACGTCCTGACTTTC. It specifies CASSLAGGAPSGANVLTF.

Only one count was recorded for this clone. V and J are TRBV7-2 and TRBJ2-2, with D tentatively TRBD2 (6 bases). Trimming cost V 5 bases and J 7 bases, with 11 bases left between them. Germline V gene sequence: CDR1 SGHTA, CDR2 FQGNSA. CDR3 length: 13 residues. The CDR3 region is CASSAPGVGELFF. The CDR3 DNA is TGTGCCAGCAGCGCCCCGGGGGTCGGGGAGCTGTTTTTT.

On this clone itself: Distinct nucleotide sequences in the sample also encode this CDR3. This chain joins TRBV7-2 and TRBJ2-3; 12 positions match TRBD2. The CDR3 sequence is 19 residues long. J lost 1 base, V lost 2 bases, and 10 bases had no gene match. Germline V CDR1 and CDR2: SGHTA, FQGNSA. This CDR3 is CASSLRGTSGRYGTDTQYF. The CDR3 DNA is TGTGCCAGCAGCTTACGAGGAACTAGCGGGAGGTACGGCACAGATACGCAGTATTTT. The variable domain in full, with the rest retrieved from reference TRBV7-2 and TRBJ2-3, is GAGVSQSPSNKVTEKGKDVELRCDPISGHTALYWYRQSLGQGLEFLIYFQGNSAPDKSGLPSDRFSAERTGGSVSTLTIQRTQQEDSAVYLCASSLRGTSGRYGTDTQYFGPGTRLTVL.

This chain links TRBV18 with TRBJ1-4; maybe TRBD1 (6 bases). The CDR3 contains 14 residues. Per the germline V gene, CDR1 is KGHSH and CDR2 is LQKENI. Deletions cut 6 bases from V and 5 bases from J, with 13 bases between. Written as DNA, the CDR3 is TGTGCCAGCTCCCGGGACATTCAGAATGAAAAACTGTTTTTT. Its protein is CASSRDIQNEKLFF.

The CDR3 DNA reads TGTGCCACCAGCAGGGACAGCCTGAGCACAGATACGCAGTATTTT. Its protein product is CATSRDSLSTDTQYF. J is TRBJ2-3 and V is TRBV15, with D maybe TRBD1 (6 bases). V lost 3 bases and J 0 bases, leaving 10 bases between the germline ends. The CDR3 has 15 residues. The germline CDR1 and CDR2 sequences are LNHNV and YYDKDF (reference sequence).

As to this clone: Possible read error: a much larger clone is one base away. The rearrangement uses TRBV5-6 and TRBJ2-1; D is undetermined. V lost 2 bases and J 3 bases, leaving 0 bases between the germline ends. Germline CDR1 is SGHDT and CDR2 is YYEEEE. The CDR3 is 11 residues long. The CDR3 region is CASSFYNEQFF. The CDR3 DNA is TGTGCCAGCAGCTTCTACAATGAGCAGTTCTTC.

The chain uses TRBV28 and TRBJ2-2; 12 positions match TRBD1. Germline V CDR1 and CDR2: MDHEN, SYDVKM. J gave up 7 bases and V 4 bases, and 10 bases lay outside the gene matches. This CDR3 region has 17 residues. The CDR3 region is CASSSRRDRGLVGELFF. CDR3 in DNA: TGTGCCAGCAGTTCTCGCCGGGACAGGGGGCTGGTCGGGGAGCTGTTTTTT.

The rearrangement joins TRBV4-3 to TRBJ2-5, with a possible D match to TRBD2 (5 bases). Germline CDR1 reads LGHNA; CDR2 reads YSLEER. CDR3 length: 13 residues. V dropped 0 bases and J dropped 5 bases, with 7 bases sitting between them. CDR3: CASSQDLAETQYF. CDR3 bases: TGCGCCAGCAGCCAAGATTTAGCGGAGACCCAGTACTTC.

The genes are TRBV14 and TRBJ1-2, with D possibly matching TRBD1 (5 bases). V lost 4 bases and J 4 bases, leaving 16 bases between the germline ends. This CDR3 is 15 amino acids long. The V gene's germline CDR1 is SGHDN and CDR2 FVKESK. For the CDR3, the DNA is TGTGCCAGCAGCCCCCGGAGTAGGGGAGGCTATGGCTACACCTTC. It is translated as CASSPRSRGGYGYTF.

The CDR3 loop reads CASSGLSGSYNEQFF. The CDR3 bases are TGTGCCAGCAGTGGTCTTAGCGGGTCCTACAATGAGCAGTTCTTC. The chain employs TRBV6-1 and TRBJ2-1, with 7 nucleotides matching TRBD2. The V segment lost 4 bases and the J segment 1 base; nucleotides outside the gene matches: 4. This CDR3 region has 15 residues. From germline, CDR1 is MNHNS and CDR2 SASEGT.

Of note for this clone: This may come from a read error, since a much larger clone is one base off. Other DNA sequences within the sample encode an identical CDR3. The gene calls are TRBV7-2 and TRBJ1-5; unclear D gene. Looked up from germline, CDR1 is SGHTA and CDR2 is FQGNSA. This CDR3 comprises 13 residues. The CDR3 DNA follows: TGTGCCAGCAGCTTGCGGGTGGGTCAGCCCCAGCATTTC. This sequence encodes CASSLRVGQPQHF.

Of note for this clone: Other nucleotide sequences in the sample specify the same CDR3. This chain uses TRBV30 with TRBJ1-4; D is unresolved. Trimming cost V 3 bases and J 5 bases, with 4 bases left between them. Per the germline V gene, CDR1 is GTSNPN and CDR2 is SVGIG (reference sequence). The CDR3 is made up of 11 amino acids. The CDR3 loop reads CAWSRNEKLFF. The CDR3 coding sequence is TGTGCCTGGAGCCGGAATGAAAAACTGTTTTTT.

This rearrangement joins TRBV4-1 to TRBJ2-6, with D possibly being TRBD1 (6 bases). CDR3 length equals 15 residues. Trimming left V 4 bases short and J 1 base short, with 8 bases between. CDR1 and CDR2 (germline): MGHRA, YSYEKL. The CDR3: CASSPQGSGANVLTF. CDR3 nucleotides: TGCGCCAGCAGCCCCCAGGGGTCTGGGGCCAACGTCCTGACTTTC.

The V gene is TRBV5-6, the J gene TRBJ2-3, with 8 nucleotides matching TRBD2. Per the germline V gene, CDR1 is SGHDT and CDR2 is YYEEEE. V gave up 1 base and J gave up 4 bases; unmatched junction bases: 5. This CDR3 spans 15 amino acids. The CDR3 loop reads CASSLYLAGPDTQYF. In DNA, the CDR3 is TGTGCCAGCAGCTTGTACCTAGCGGGCCCAGATACGCAGTATTTT.

CDR3 DNA: TGTGCCAGCTCACCCTTATGGGGTGGGGAGACCCAGTACTTC. Translating it yields CASSPLWGGETQYF. The chain recombines TRBV18 with TRBJ2-5, with D unresolved. Germline V gives CDR1 KGHSH, CDR2 LQKENI. This CDR3 contains 14 residues. V was trimmed by 3 bases and J by 5 bases, leaving 13 bases between them.